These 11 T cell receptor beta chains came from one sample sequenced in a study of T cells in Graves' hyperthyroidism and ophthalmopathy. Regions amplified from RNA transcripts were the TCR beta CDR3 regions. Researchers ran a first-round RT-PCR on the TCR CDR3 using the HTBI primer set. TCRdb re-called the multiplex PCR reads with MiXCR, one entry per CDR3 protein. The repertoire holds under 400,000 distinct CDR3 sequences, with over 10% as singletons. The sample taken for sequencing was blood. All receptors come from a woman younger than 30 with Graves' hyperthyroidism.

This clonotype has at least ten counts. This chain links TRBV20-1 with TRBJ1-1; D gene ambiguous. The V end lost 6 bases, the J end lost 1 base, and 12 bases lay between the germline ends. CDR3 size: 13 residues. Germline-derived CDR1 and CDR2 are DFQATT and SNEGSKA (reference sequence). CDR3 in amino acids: CSARLQTNTEAFF. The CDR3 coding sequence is TGCAGTGCCCGTTTACAGACGAACACTGAAGCTTTCTTT.

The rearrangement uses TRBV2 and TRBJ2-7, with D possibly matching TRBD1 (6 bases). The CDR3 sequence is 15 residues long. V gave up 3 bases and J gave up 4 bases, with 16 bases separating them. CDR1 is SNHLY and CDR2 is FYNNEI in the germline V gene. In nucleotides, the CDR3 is TGTGCCAGCAGTGACGTAGGACAGCTAGAGTACGAGCAGTACTTC. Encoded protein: CASSDVGQLEYEQYF.

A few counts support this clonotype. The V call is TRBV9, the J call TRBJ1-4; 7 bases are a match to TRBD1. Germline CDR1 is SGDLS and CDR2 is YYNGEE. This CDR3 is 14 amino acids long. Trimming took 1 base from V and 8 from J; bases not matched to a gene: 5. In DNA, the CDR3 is TGTGCCAGCAGCGTAACAGGGGTTGACGAAAAACTGTTTTTT. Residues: CASSVTGVDEKLFF.

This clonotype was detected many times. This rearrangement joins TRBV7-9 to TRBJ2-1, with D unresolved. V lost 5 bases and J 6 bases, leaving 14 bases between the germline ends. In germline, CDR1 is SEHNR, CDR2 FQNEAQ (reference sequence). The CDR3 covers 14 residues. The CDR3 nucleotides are TGTGCCAGCAGCGCGGAGTTATTCTTCAATGAGCAGTTCTTC. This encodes CASSAELFFNEQFF.

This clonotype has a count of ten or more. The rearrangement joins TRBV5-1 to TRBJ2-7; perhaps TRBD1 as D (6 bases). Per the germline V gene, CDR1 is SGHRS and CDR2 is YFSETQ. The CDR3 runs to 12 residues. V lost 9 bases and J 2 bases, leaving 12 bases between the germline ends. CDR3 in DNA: TGCGCCACCGGCCGGGACACCTACGAGCAGTACTTC. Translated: CATGRDTYEQYF.

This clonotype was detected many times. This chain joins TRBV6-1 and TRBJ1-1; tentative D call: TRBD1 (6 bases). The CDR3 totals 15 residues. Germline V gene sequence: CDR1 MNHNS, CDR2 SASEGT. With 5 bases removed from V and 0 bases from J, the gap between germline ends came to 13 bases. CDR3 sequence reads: CASSWTASMNTEAFF. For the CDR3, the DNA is TGTGCCAGCAGTTGGACAGCATCCATGAACACTGAAGCTTTCTTT.

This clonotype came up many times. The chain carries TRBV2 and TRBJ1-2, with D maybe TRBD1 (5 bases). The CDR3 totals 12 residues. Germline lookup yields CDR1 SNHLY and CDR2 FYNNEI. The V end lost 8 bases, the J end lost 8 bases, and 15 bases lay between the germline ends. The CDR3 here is CASYDSEEGYTF. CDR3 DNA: TGTGCCAGCTATGACAGCGAGGAAGGCTACACCTTC.

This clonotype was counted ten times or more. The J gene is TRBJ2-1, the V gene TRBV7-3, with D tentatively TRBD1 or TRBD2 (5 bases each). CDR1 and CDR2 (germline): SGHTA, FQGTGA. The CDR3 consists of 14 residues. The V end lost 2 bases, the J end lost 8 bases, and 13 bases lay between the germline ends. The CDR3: CASSLLGAEDEQFF. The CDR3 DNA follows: TGTGCCAGCAGCTTACTCGGGGCAGAGGATGAGCAGTTCTTC. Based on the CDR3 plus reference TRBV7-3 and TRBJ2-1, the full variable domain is GAGVSQTPSNKVTEKGKYVELRCDPISGHTALYWYRQSLGQGPEFLIYFQGTGAADDSGLPNDRFFAVRPEGSVSTLKIQRTERGDSAVYLCASSLLGAEDEQFFGPGTRLTVL.

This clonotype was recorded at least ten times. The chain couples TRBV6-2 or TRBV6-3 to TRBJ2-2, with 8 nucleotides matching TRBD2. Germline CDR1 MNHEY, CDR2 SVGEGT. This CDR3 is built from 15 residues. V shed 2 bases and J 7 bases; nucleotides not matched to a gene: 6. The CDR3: CASSYGKRESGELFF. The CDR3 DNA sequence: TGTGCCAGCAGTTACGGCAAGCGGGAGAGCGGGGAGCTGTTTTTT.

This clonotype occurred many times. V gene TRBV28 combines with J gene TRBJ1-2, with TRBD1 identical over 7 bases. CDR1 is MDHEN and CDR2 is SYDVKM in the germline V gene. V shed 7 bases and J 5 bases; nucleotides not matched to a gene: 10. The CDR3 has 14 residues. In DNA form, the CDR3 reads TGTGCCAGCACTGGGGACAGTCCGCGTTATGGCTACACCTTC. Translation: CASTGDSPRYGYTF.

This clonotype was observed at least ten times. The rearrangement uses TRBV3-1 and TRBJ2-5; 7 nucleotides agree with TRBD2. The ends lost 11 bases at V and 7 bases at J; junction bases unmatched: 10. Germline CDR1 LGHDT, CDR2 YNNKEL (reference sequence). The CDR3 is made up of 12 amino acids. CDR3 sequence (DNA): TGTGCCGCCGCGCTAGCGGATTCGACCCAGTACTTC. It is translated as CAAALADSTQYF.